Presented here are 32 T cell receptor beta chains from one specimen sequenced in a study of blood T cell repertoires in COVID-19 (dated by TCRdb to 2018 to 2021). Receptor amplification or capture employed the immunoSEQ multiplex PCR assay. Not all clones reach the TCRdb copy of this immuneACCESS table, which keeps in-frame sequences only. Checked studies attribute under half of the gap to unresolved V genes and leave the rest unexplained. For this sample the table gives roughly 71,000 clones, of which 70% to 90% were detected only once. More than 25% of the sample comes from the top ten. Sequencing used peripheral blood. The receptors were sampled from a man aged 45-65 years with acute or convalescent COVID-19.

V gene TRBV4-1 combines with J gene TRBJ2-6; D might be TRBD1 (6 bases). Between the trimmed V and J ends, which lost 6 bases and 4 bases, there was a span of 13 bases. Germline V gene lookup returns CDR1 MGHRA and CDR2 YSYEKL. The CDR3 extends over 15 amino acids. CDR3 sequence (DNA): TGCGCCAGCAGGGGAACAGGGTCCGGGGCCAACGTCCTGACTTTC. Translation gives CASRGTGSGANVLTF.

V gene TRBV28 combines with J gene TRBJ2-7; TRBD2 might be the D (6 bases). V was cut by 6 bases and J by 2 bases, with 11 bases left in between. CDR1 is MDHEN, CDR2 SYDVKM, per germline. There are 13 residues in the CDR3. The CDR3 DNA follows: TGTGCCAGCAGGTTTAGCGGAGCCTACGAGCAGTACTTC. It translates to CASRFSGAYEQYF.

The gene calls are TRBV19 and TRBJ2-2; TRBD1 aligns across 7 bases. V lost 3 bases, J lost 7 bases, and 14 bases stayed unmatched. The CDR3 has 17 residues. Germline CDR1 is LNHDA and CDR2 is SQIVND (reference sequence). CDR3 in DNA: TGTGCCAGTAGTATCCCCCAAAGACAGGGTAGGGGCGGGGAGCTGTTTTTT. Its protein is CASSIPQRQGRGGELFF.

This clone has only one observation. The V and J genes are TRBV19 and TRBJ1-5, with 7 positions matching TRBD1. CDR3 length: 16 amino acids. Per germline, CDR1 LNHDA and CDR2 SQIVND (reference sequence). Trimming at V came to 7 bases and at J to 5 bases, leaving 14 bases not matched to a gene. The CDR3 DNA sequence: TGTGCCAGTACCCGGGATGCGGGGCAGGGGGATCAGCCCCAGCATTTT. Amino acids: CASTRDAGQGDQPQHF.

V gene TRBV19 combines with J gene TRBJ1-2; no definite D call. The CDR3 spans 11 residues. Germline-derived CDR1 and CDR2 are LNHDA and SQIVND (reference sequence). V lost 7 bases to trimming and J lost 4 bases, with 7 bases between them. In DNA, the CDR3 is TGTGCCAGTACCTCCGGCTATGGCTACACCTTC. Residues: CASTSGYGYTF.

This clone was counted a single time. The chain employs TRBV3-1 (or the pseudogene TRBV3-2) and TRBJ2-3; TRBD2 aligns across 8 bases. This CDR3 has 16 residues. Looked up from germline, CDR1 is LGHDT and CDR2 is YNNKEL (reference sequence). V was clipped by 0 bases and J by 0 bases; unmatched bases: 2. The CDR3 sequence is CASSQDAGGSTDTQYF. In nucleotides, the CDR3 is TGTGCCAGCAGCCAAGACGCGGGGGGAAGCACAGATACGCAGTATTTT.

The J gene is TRBJ1-2, the V gene TRBV27; 8 bases are a match to TRBD1. Germline trimming cut 5 bases from V and 1 base from J; bases unmatched to any gene: 9. The CDR3 runs 16 residues. Per germline, CDR1 MNHEY and CDR2 SMNVEV (reference sequence). Written as DNA, the CDR3 is TGTGCCAGCAGTAGAATCTACAGGGGGTTTAACTATGGCTACACCTTC. This translates into CASSRIYRGFNYGYTF.

The rearrangement links TRBV30 to TRBJ2-2; D ambiguous. The V and J ends lost 2 bases and 0 bases respectively, with 4 bases between them. The V gene's germline CDR1 is GTSNPN and CDR2 SVGIG (reference sequence). The CDR3 runs 13 residues. This CDR3 reads CAWSYSNTGELFF. In nucleotides, the CDR3 is TGTGCCTGGAGTTACTCGAACACCGGGGAGCTGTTTTTT. The full variable domain, with the rest looked up from reference TRBV30 and TRBJ2-2, is SQTIHQWPATLVQPVGSPLSLECTVEGTSNPNLYWYRQAAGRGLQLLFYSVGIGQISSEVPQNLSASRPQDRQFILSSKKLLLSDSGFYLCAWSYSNTGELFFGEGSRLTVL.

The chain uses TRBV7-9 and TRBJ1-1; 7 bases line up with TRBD1. V gave up 5 bases and J gave up 10 bases; unmatched junction bases: 10. From germline, CDR1 is SEHNR and CDR2 FQNEAQ (reference sequence). CDR3 length: 13 residues. The CDR3 nucleotides read TGTGCCAGCAGCATACAGGGGAGCCTTGTAGCTTTCTTT. It encodes CASSIQGSLVAFF.

The rearrangement joins TRBV15 to TRBJ2-5, with TRBD2 as a possible D gene (5 bases). Germline CDR1 is LNHNV and CDR2 is YYDKDF (reference sequence). The length of the CDR3 is 16 residues. Trimming stripped 0 bases from V and 5 bases from J, with 16 bases between. CDR3 in amino acids: CATSRDVPGLGETQYF. DNA for the CDR3: TGTGCCACCAGCAGAGATGTACCGGGGTTAGGGGAGACCCAGTACTTC. The whole variable domain, remainder taken from reference TRBV15 and TRBJ2-5, is DAMVIQNPRYQVTQFGKPVTLSCSQTLNHNVMYWYQQKSSQAPKLLFHYYDKDFNNEADTPDNFQSRRPNTSFCFLDIRSPGLGDTAMYLCATSRDVPGLGETQYFGPGTRLLVL.

The V and J genes are TRBV30 and TRBJ2-1; maybe TRBD1 (6 bases). Trimming stripped 5 bases from V and 0 bases from J, with 14 bases between. This CDR3 region has 15 residues. The germline gives CDR1 GTSNPN, CDR2 SVGIG (reference sequence). This CDR3 reads CAWVGQTSSYNEQFF. Here the CDR3 DNA reads TGTGCCTGGGTTGGACAGACGAGCTCCTACAATGAGCAGTTCTTC.

The J gene is TRBJ1-1, the V gene TRBV20-1; TRBD1 might be the D (6 bases). The V end was cut by 3 bases, the J end by 1 base, with 12 bases between. The CDR3 has 14 amino acids. Germline V CDR1 and CDR2: DFQATT, SNEGSKA (reference sequence). The chain's CDR3 is CSASLQGGNTEAFF. The CDR3 coding sequence is TGCAGTGCTAGTCTACAGGGCGGGAACACTGAAGCTTTCTTT.

The genes are TRBV3-1 (or the pseudogene TRBV3-2) and TRBJ2-1; 10 bases fit TRBD2. The CDR3 is made up of 16 amino acids. The germline V gene encodes CDR1 LGHDT and CDR2 YNNKEL (reference sequence). The trim removed 3 bases at V and 8 bases at J, leaving 10 bases unmatched. CDR3 protein: CASSQGIAGGMYEQFF. In DNA, the CDR3 is TGTGCCAGCAGCCAGGGGATAGCGGGGGGTATGTATGAGCAGTTCTTC.

This sequence joins TRBV18 and TRBJ2-2; TRBD2 matches at 7 bases. V was clipped by 2 bases and J by 8 bases; unmatched bases: 5. Germline lookup yields CDR1 KGHSH and CDR2 LQKENI. This CDR3 has 14 amino acids. The CDR3 sequence: CASSPSGDRGELFF. Written as DNA, the CDR3 is TGTGCCAGCTCACCAAGCGGGGATCGGGGGGAGCTGTTTTTT.

The chain joins TRBV12-3 or TRBV12-4 to TRBJ2-3; 10 positions agree with TRBD1. The ends lost 10 bases at V and 4 bases at J; junction bases unmatched: 5. This CDR3 spans 13 amino acids. CDR3 coding DNA: TGTGCCACCAGGACAGGGGGGGCAGATACGCAGTATTTT. Its translation is CATRTGGADTQYF.

The V and J genes are TRBV6-6 and TRBJ1-2, with 7 positions matching TRBD1. V trimming: 5 bases; J trimming: 9 bases; junction bases outside the gene matches: 6. The germline gives CDR1 MNHNY, CDR2 SVGAGI (reference sequence). This CDR3 contains 12 residues. The CDR3 DNA reads TGTGCCAGCAGTCCCGACAGGGTACGCTACACCTTC. This codes for CASSPDRVRYTF.

CDR3 sequence reads: CASSLQHSGPSNQPQHF. Written as DNA, the CDR3 is TGTGCCAGTAGCCTACAACATTCAGGCCCGAGCAATCAGCCCCAGCATTTT. The genes are TRBV19 and TRBJ1-5; D ambiguous. The CDR3 has 17 residues. Germline CDR1 LNHDA, CDR2 SQIVND (reference sequence). V shed 6 bases and J shed 1 base, with 19 bases lying between them.

The V gene is TRBV30, the J gene TRBJ2-3; 9 bases fit TRBD1. This CDR3 contains 15 residues. CDR1 is GTSNPN, CDR2 SVGIG, per germline (reference sequence). With 4 bases clipped from V and 1 base from J, the junction kept 6 bases outside the gene matches. The CDR3 reads CAWKNRGQGTDTQYF. CDR3 sequence (DNA): TGTGCCTGGAAGAACAGGGGGCAGGGCACAGATACGCAGTATTTT.

V usage is TRBV3-1 (or the pseudogene TRBV3-2) and J usage is TRBJ2-7; 11 positions agree with TRBD2. Germline V CDR1 and CDR2: LGHDT, YNNKEL (reference sequence). The CDR3 consists of 16 residues. The J segment lost 4 bases and the V segment lost 4 bases, leaving 9 bases of the junction unmatched. Written as DNA, the CDR3 is TGTGCCAGCAGCCCCTCCTCTAGCGGGGGGTTTTACGAGCAGTACTTC. Translating it yields CASSPSSSGGFYEQYF.

The chain combines TRBV6-1 with TRBJ2-7, with 8 bases aligning to TRBD1. V lost 2 bases, J lost 3 bases, and 9 bases stayed unmatched. The CDR3 totals 16 residues. Germline-derived CDR1 and CDR2 are MNHNS and SASEGT. The DNA for the CDR3 is TGTGCCAGCAGTGAATTCCCGACAGGGGTAGGCTACGAGCAGTACTTC. It is translated as CASSEFPTGVGYEQYF.

The chain uses TRBV27 and TRBJ2-1; 13 nucleotides line up with TRBD2. CDR1 is MNHEY and CDR2 is SMNVEV in the germline V gene (reference sequence). This CDR3 comprises 18 residues. J was trimmed by 1 base and V by 2 bases; bases with no gene match: 5. The CDR3 protein is CASSLTMTSGGSYNEQFF. The CDR3 coding sequence is TGTGCCAGCAGTTTAACTATGACTAGCGGGGGGTCCTACAATGAGCAGTTCTTC.

The V gene is TRBV19, the J gene TRBJ1-5; TRBD1 agrees at 9 bases. Germline lookup yields CDR1 LNHDA and CDR2 SQIVND (reference sequence). The V and J ends lost 7 bases and 1 base, in that order; junction bases with no gene match: 11. CDR3 length: 17 amino acids. The CDR3 spells CASTPKDRGRSNQPQHF. CDR3 coding DNA: TGTGCCAGTACCCCCAAGGACAGGGGAAGGAGCAATCAGCCCCAGCATTTT.

The CDR3 DNA reads TGCGCCAGCAGCCAAGATACGGCCCAGGCGGGCTACACCTTC. It encodes CASSQDTAQAGYTF. The chain employs TRBV4-1 and TRBJ1-2; D call uncertain. Germline V gives CDR1 MGHRA, CDR2 YSYEKL. V was cut by 0 bases and J by 8 bases, with 13 bases left in between. This CDR3 region has 14 residues.

The chain recombines TRBV7-6 with TRBJ2-3, with 13 bases fitting TRBD2. The germline V gene encodes CDR1 SGHVS and CDR2 FNYEAQ. The ends lost 3 bases at V and 3 bases at J; junction bases unmatched: 3. CDR3 length: 16 residues. CDR3 DNA: TGTGCCAGCAGCTTTACGGGACTAGCGGGAACAGATACGCAGTATTTT. It is translated as CASSFTGLAGTDTQYF.

The rearrangement links TRBV5-1 to TRBJ2-5; 7 nucleotides align to TRBD1. CDR1 is SGHRS, CDR2 YFSETQ, per germline. The J segment lost 2 bases and the V segment lost 3 bases, leaving 1 base of the junction unmatched. The CDR3 is 13 residues long. The CDR3 sequence: CASSSGQQETQYF. Written as DNA, the CDR3 is TGCGCCAGCAGCTCGGGACAGCAAGAGACCCAGTACTTC.

V usage is TRBV7-3 and J usage is TRBJ2-3, with 7 bases fitting TRBD2. V shed 2 bases, J shed 3 bases, and the junction held 5 bases outside the gene matches. Germline CDR1 and CDR2: SGHTA and FQGTGA. The length of the CDR3 is 15 residues. Here the CDR3 reads CASSLGGSGTDTQYF. The CDR3 DNA is TGTGCCAGCAGCTTAGGGGGTAGCGGGACAGATACGCAGTATTTT.

The rearrangement links TRBV7-2 to TRBJ2-5; TRBD2 matches at 12 bases. CDR1 is SGHTA, CDR2 FQGNSA, per germline. The CDR3 is 16 amino acids. V shed 3 bases and J 5 bases; nucleotides not matched to a gene: 7. The CDR3 DNA follows: TGTGCCAGCAGCTTTGGTTTAACTAGCGGGGGGGAGACCCAGTACTTC. Its protein is CASSFGLTSGGETQYF. Full variable domain (rest looked up from reference TRBV7-2 and TRBJ2-5): GAGVSQSPSNKVTEKGKDVELRCDPISGHTALYWYRQSLGQGLEFLIYFQGNSAPDKSGLPSDRFSAERTGGSVSTLTIQRTQQEDSAVYLCASSFGLTSGGETQYFGPGTRLLVL.

V usage is TRBV27 and J usage is TRBJ1-1; 12 nucleotides match TRBD1. CDR1 and CDR2 (germline): MNHEY, SMNVEV (reference sequence). The CDR3 covers 17 residues. The V and J ends lost 6 bases and 5 bases, in that order; junction bases with no gene match: 13. CDR3 amino acids: CASRLSGTGGARTEAFF. DNA for the CDR3: TGTGCCAGCAGACTTAGCGGGACAGGGGGCGCGAGGACTGAAGCTTTCTTT.

V usage is TRBV5-1 and J usage is TRBJ1-5; a possible D gene is TRBD1 (5 bases). V dropped 3 bases and J dropped 1 base, with 11 bases sitting between them. This CDR3 is 15 amino acids long. CDR1 and CDR2 from the germline V gene are SGHRS and YFSETQ. The CDR3: CASSWTGDSNQPQHF. For the CDR3, the DNA is TGCGCCAGCAGCTGGACGGGGGACAGCAATCAGCCCCAGCATTTT.

The chain employs TRBV6-5 and TRBJ2-7; tentatively, D is TRBD2 (6 bases). Per the germline V gene, CDR1 is MNHEY and CDR2 is SVGAGI. V lost 1 base and J 1 base, leaving 11 bases between the germline ends. The CDR3 is made up of 15 amino acids. This chain's CDR3 is CASSYYSGRSYEQYF. CDR3 coding DNA: TGTGCCAGCAGTTACTATAGCGGCCGTTCCTACGAGCAGTACTTC.

This sequence joins TRBV24-1 and TRBJ1-1; TRBD1 agrees at 7 bases. J gave up 0 bases and V 6 bases, and 12 bases lay outside the gene matches. The CDR3 totals 17 residues. Germline lookup yields CDR1 KGHDR and CDR2 SFDVKD. CDR3 residues: CATSSPPTGRMNTEAFF. In nucleotides, the CDR3 is TGTGCCACCAGTAGCCCCCCGACAGGGCGCATGAACACTGAAGCTTTCTTT.

The J gene is TRBJ2-3, the V gene TRBV7-6, with 9 bases lining up with TRBD2. From germline, CDR1 is SGHVS and CDR2 FNYEAQ. V trimming: 5 bases; J trimming: 2 bases; junction bases outside the gene matches: 5. The CDR3 runs to 15 residues. CDR3 coding DNA: TGTGCCAGCAGCGATCTAGCGGGGTTCACAGATACGCAGTATTTT. Translation gives CASSDLAGFTDTQYF.